The following is a T cell receptor beta chain sequence with its context. The CDR3 sequence is 17 residues long. The germline V and J ends were trimmed by 3 bases and 0 bases, with 17 bases remaining between them. Per germline, CDR1 MGHDK and CDR2 SYGVNS. The source of the sample is a study of T-cell memory formation after mild COVID-19. TCRdb itself ran the 5' RACE reads through MiXCR, one entry per CDR3 protein. This table has about half a million distinct CDR3 sequences, over 15% appearing once. Sequences were obtained from PBMCs or a T cell subset sorted from them (not recorded which). The clonotype comes from an adult woman who had mild COVID-19 (a few samples of this study predate the infection). Cell type and time point are not known. This chain connects TRBV25-1 to TRBJ2-5; D possibly corresponds to TRBD2 (5 bases). CDR3 loop: CASSDPQAADHQETQYF. CDR3 in DNA: TGTGCCAGCAGTGACCCCCAGGCAGCGGACCACCAAGAGACCCAGTACTTC.